This T cell receptor beta chain is drawn from a study of blood T cell repertoires in COVID-19. Study in general: Donors in the United States, Italy and Spain gave samples during acute or convalescent COVID-19. Sources were T cells, B-cell-depleted T cells, or PBMCs; the material itself was cDNA or gDNA.

Original processing notes: Estimation of nucleated cell counts was performed using reference gene primer amplification. Assay: immunoSEQ multiplex PCR; the TCRdb copy retains only in-frame clones and omits some. V and J calls and clone size are given by that table; D and trimming were obtained from the DNA. The repertoire consists of around 46,000 clones, with about 85% occurring once and the leading ten covering approximately 14%. The sequenced sample consisted of peripheral blood. This sequence was found in a human donor in a cohort sampled during active COVID-19.

The CDR3 sequence: CASSFNSAYNEQFF. CDR3 nucleotide sequence: TGTGCCAGCAGTTTTAACAGTGCCTACAATGAGCAGTTCTTC. The chain combines TRBV28 with TRBJ2-1; no clear D. This CDR3 contains 14 residues. Germline CDR1 MDHEN, CDR2 SYDVKM. The V and J ends lost 3 bases and 2 bases respectively, with 8 bases between them.